Below are 28 T cell receptor beta chains sequenced from a single sample in a study of T cells in women clearing cervical HPV infection. The assay was immunoSEQ multiplex PCR, and TCRdb's table has in-frame clones only and misses some. The sample holds 15,000 or so clones. Sequences were obtained from blood buffy coat. The origin of the receptors is a woman aged 18-70 years with a cervical HPV16 infection that either progressed to CIN3+ or cleared (not recorded which).

Turning to this clone: The read ends 3 residues early relative to the CDR3; the germline J gene fills the gap. This chain uses TRBV7-8 with TRBJ2-3; a weak D match, TRBD2 (7 bases). Germline V gene sequence: CDR1 SGHVS, CDR2 FQNEAQ. Trimming left V 5 bases short and J 2 bases short, with 17 bases between. CDR3 size: 16 residues. CDR3 sequence reads: CASSNRGGGFTDTQYF. The CDR3 DNA, read in part, is TGTGCCAGCAGCAATAGGGGGGGCGGTTTCACAGATACG.

A remark on this clone: Sequencing ends 3 residues short of the CDR3 end; the germline J gene provides the rest. The gene calls are TRBV30 and TRBJ2-7; TRBD2 aligns across 9 bases. The V and J ends lost 5 bases and 2 bases, in that order; junction bases with no gene match: 4. CDR1 is GTSNPN, CDR2 SVGIG, per germline (reference sequence). There are 13 residues in the CDR3. The sequenced part of the CDR3 DNA is TGTGCCTGGGCTAGCGGGGCGCCCTACGAG. Protein sequence: CAWASGAPYE. The whole CDR3 sequence reads CAWASGAPYEQYF.

The CDR3 loop is CAWKTGGEYEQYF. CDR3 bases read: TGTGCCTGGAAAACGGGGGGGGAATACGAG. The chain links TRBV30 to TRBJ2-7; 8 bases are a match to TRBD2. The read stops 3 residues short of the end of the CDR3; the missing end is completed from the germline J gene. V gave up 4 bases and J gave up 4 bases; unmatched junction bases: 6. CDR3 size: 13 residues. The germline CDR1 and CDR2 sequences are GTSNPN and SVGIG (reference sequence).

Worth noting for this clone: The DNA ends 3 residues before the CDR3 does, and the rest of the CDR3 is filled in from the germline J gene. The chain has TRBV6-1 and TRBJ2-7; D is perhaps TRBD2 (6 bases). Trimming removed 4 bases from V and 2 bases from J, with 12 bases in between. The V gene's germline CDR1 is MNHNS and CDR2 SASEGT. This CDR3 is 14 amino acids long. The CDR3 sequence: CASSALGGTYEQYF. The CDR3 bases that were read are TGTGCCAGCAGTGCCTTGGGCGGGACCTACGAG.

This CDR3 is CATTRGGQQETQYF. The CDR3 bases that were read are TGTGCCACCACGCGAGGGGGACAGCAAGAGACC. The chain has TRBV19 and TRBJ2-5; 7 bases map to TRBD1. The missing CDR3 end, 3 residues past where the read stops, is filled in from the germline J gene. The CDR3 has 14 residues. V was clipped by 10 bases and J by 2 bases; unmatched bases: 10. Germline values: CDR1 LNHDA, CDR2 SQIVND (reference sequence). Full variable domain (remainder filled in from reference TRBV19 and TRBJ2-5): DGGITQSPKYLFRKEGQNVTLSCEQNLNHDAMYWYRQDPGQGLRLIYYSQIVNDFQKGDIAEGYSVSREKKESFPLTVTSAQKNPTAFYLCATTRGGQQETQYFGPGTRLLVL.

To note about this clone: The read comes to an end 3 residues before the CDR3 does, leaving the germline J gene to fill in the end. The chain uses TRBV11-1 and TRBJ2-5; TRBD1 matches 8 bases. Germline CDR1 SGHAT, CDR2 FQDESV (reference sequence). This CDR3 region has 15 residues. The ends lost 5 bases at V and 1 base at J; junction bases unmatched: 6. CDR3 protein: CASSRGQGAQETQYF. The covered CDR3 bases are TGTGCCAGCAGCCGGGGGCAGGGGGCCCAAGAGACC. Variable domain in full (rest from reference TRBV11-1 and TRBJ2-5): EAEVAQSPRYKITEKSQAVAFWCDPISGHATLYWYRQILGQGPELLVQFQDESVVDDSQLPKDRFSAERLKGVDSTLKIQPAELGDSAMYLCASSRGQGAQETQYFGPGTRLLVL.

Comments on this clone: Read sequence stops 3 residues before the CDR3 end, and the germline J gene provides the missing end. The chain recombines TRBV2 with TRBJ1-3, with 7 bases that match TRBD1. From germline, CDR1 is SNHLY and CDR2 FYNNEI. This CDR3 comprises 13 residues. The sequenced part of the CDR3 DNA is TGTGCCAGCAGGGACAGGTTATCTCGGAAG. Translated, it gives CASRDRLSRK. The full CDR3 is CASRDRLSRKIYF.

Of note for this clone: The sequence runs out 3 residues before the end of the CDR3; the remainder is reconstructed from the germline J gene. V and J are TRBV20-1 and TRBJ1-1; 7 nucleotides align to TRBD1. The germline gives CDR1 DFQATT, CDR2 SNEGSKA (reference sequence). Trimming removed 5 bases from V and 2 bases from J; junction bases left unmatched: 8. CDR3 length equals 14 residues. The CDR3 here is CSAFQGEKNTEAFF. The sequenced CDR3 bases are TGCAGTGCTTTCCAGGGGGAAAAAAACACTGAA.

In regard to this clone: Read data end 3 residues before the CDR3 end; the end is taken from the germline J gene. This chain joins TRBV2 and TRBJ1-5, with D possibly being TRBD1 (5 bases). CDR3 size: 14 residues. Germline V gene lookup returns CDR1 SNHLY and CDR2 FYNNEI. V dropped 7 bases and J dropped 3 bases, with 13 bases sitting between them. The sequenced part of the CDR3 DNA is TGTGCCAGCAAGGGGATTGAAGTCAATCAGCCC. The encoded protein is CASKGIEVNQP. The entire CDR3 is CASKGIEVNQPQHF.

This clone shows up as medium-sized by frequency. Read coverage stops 3 residues before the CDR3 terminus; the germline J gene supplies the remainder. The chain is built from TRBV7-9 and TRBJ2-2; D is perhaps TRBD1 (5 bases). Germline V gives CDR1 SEHNR, CDR2 FQNEAQ (reference sequence). The CDR3 spans 15 residues. Trimming pared 6 bases from V and 3 bases from J, leaving 14 bases between. The CDR3 region is CASRADSKDTGELFF. The CDR3 DNA, read in part, is TGTGCCAGCAGGGCTGACAGTAAGGACACCGGGGAG.

Concerning this clone: With the read ending 3 residues before the CDR3 end, the germline J gene is used to fill in that end. The J gene is TRBJ2-2, the V gene TRBV5-4; a possible D gene is TRBD2 (6 bases). From germline, CDR1 is SGHNT and CDR2 YYREEE (reference sequence). Between the trimmed V and J ends, which lost 1 base and 8 bases, there was a span of 18 bases. There are 16 residues in the CDR3. The CDR3 bases that were read are TGTGCCAGCAGCTTGATCTCCGGACTACCGGAAGGGGAG. It encodes CASSLISGLPEGE. The complete CDR3 sequence is CASSLISGLPEGELFF.

On this clone itself: The read comes to an end 3 residues before the CDR3 does, leaving the germline J gene to fill in the end. This chain joins TRBV20-1 and TRBJ2-7, with 11 positions matching TRBD2. The CDR3 is 14 residues long. V lost 6 bases and J lost 2; bases outside the gene matches: 6. Germline V gives CDR1 DFQATT, CDR2 SNEGSKA (reference sequence). CDR3 protein: CSAKTSGAPYEQYF. Partial CDR3 DNA: TGCAGTGCAAAGACTAGCGGGGCACCCTACGAG.

To note about this clone: The sequence runs out 3 residues before the end of the CDR3; the remainder is reconstructed from the germline J gene. The chain employs TRBV30 and TRBJ1-6; D ambiguous. Per germline, CDR1 GTSNPN and CDR2 SVGIG (reference sequence). This CDR3 region has 12 residues. Trimming took off 4 bases at V and 8 bases at J, with 9 bases between the two ends. CDR3 DNA, as far as it was read: TGTGCCTGGAAAGGTCAACATTCACCC. Protein sequence: CAWKGQHSP. The whole CDR3 sequence reads CAWKGQHSPLHF.

To note about this clone: The observed sequence ends 3 residues before the CDR3 terminus, with the missing tail filled in from the germline J gene. The rearrangement uses TRBV20-1 and TRBJ2-5; the D is unclear. The CDR3 runs 12 residues. Trimming cost V 0 bases and J 4 bases, with 6 bases left between them. Germline V CDR1 and CDR2: DFQATT, SNEGSKA (reference sequence). The CDR3 loop is CSARESSETQYF. CDR3 DNA (partial): TGCAGTGCTAGAGAATCTTCAGAGACC.

As to this clone: Read sequence stops 3 residues before the CDR3 end, and the germline J gene provides the missing end. V and J are TRBV5-1 and TRBJ1-5; the match to TRBD1 covers 7 bases. V gave up 4 bases and J gave up 6 bases; unmatched junction bases: 7. Germline CDR1 reads SGHRS; CDR2 reads YFSETQ. The CDR3 runs to 14 residues. Here the CDR3 reads CASSQTGPPQPQHF. The DNA read from the CDR3 is TGCGCCAGCAGCCAGACAGGGCCCCCTCAGCCC.

As concerns this clone: Read coverage stops 3 residues before the CDR3 terminus; the germline J gene supplies the remainder. The chain couples TRBV12-3 or TRBV12-4 to TRBJ2-7; the match to TRBD2 covers 7 bases. The V gene end was trimmed by 5 bases and the J gene end by 2 bases; junction bases not matched to a gene: 15. CDR3 length: 17 residues. Here the CDR3 reads CASSLPPGGPSPYEQYF. CDR3 DNA, as far as it was read: TGTGCCAGCAGTCTCCCCCCGGGGGGACCATCTCCCTACGAG.

Points on this clone: The read stops 3 residues short of the end of the CDR3; the missing end is completed from the germline J gene. The chain employs TRBV7-3 and TRBJ2-1; possible D gene TRBD1, 7 bases. The CDR3 covers 15 residues. V lost 4 bases, J lost 0 bases, and 10 bases lay in between. The V gene's germline CDR1 is SGHTA and CDR2 FQGTGA. The CDR3 loop is CASSWQGGSYNEQFF. CDR3 DNA, as far as it was read: TGTGCCAGCAGCTGGCAGGGGGGCTCCTACAATGAG.

As regards this clone: The CDR3 goes on 3 residues after the read ends, and that part is filled in from the germline J gene. This chain links TRBV5-5 with TRBJ1-1, with D possibly being TRBD1 (5 bases). Germline loops: CDR1 SGHKS, CDR2 YYEKEE (reference sequence). This CDR3 comprises 15 residues. Deletions cut 0 bases from V and 2 bases from J, with 11 bases between. CDR3 DNA (partial): TGTGCCAGCAGCTTGGCGGCAGGGATAAACACTGAA. Translation gives CASSLAAGINTE. The whole CDR3 protein reads CASSLAAGINTEAFF.

The CDR3 region is CASSLAKGIPETQYF. CDR3 bases read: TGTGCCAGCAGCCTCGCCAAGGGGATCCCAGAGACC. The chain combines TRBV13 with TRBJ2-5; TRBD1 is a possible D gene (5 bases). From the germline J gene comes the end of the CDR3, since the read stops 3 residues before it. The CDR3 sequence is 15 residues long. Germline CDR1 reads PRHDT; CDR2 reads FYEKMQ (reference sequence). V lost 5 bases, J lost 4 bases, and 17 bases lay in between.

Comment on this clone: The DNA ends 3 residues before the CDR3 does, and the rest of the CDR3 is filled in from the germline J gene. J is TRBJ2-2 and V is TRBV10-1; a possible D gene is TRBD2 (6 bases). The V gene lost 6 bases and the J gene lost 1 base, with 9 bases spanning the gap. Germline assignment: CDR1 WNHNN and CDR2 SYGVQD (reference sequence). The CDR3 length is 14 residues. The CDR3 here is CASRRDWNTGELFF. The part of the CDR3 DNA that was read is TGCGCCAGCAGGCGGGACTGGAACACCGGGGAG.

As regards this clone: Read coverage stops 3 residues before the CDR3 terminus; the germline J gene supplies the remainder. The J gene is TRBJ1-2, the V gene TRBV7-2; D not certain. Per germline, CDR1 SGHTA and CDR2 FQGNSA. The CDR3 has 13 amino acids. The CDR3 sequence is CASSLRTPHDYTF. The CDR3 DNA, read in part, is TGTGCCAGCAGCTTGCGAACGCCCCATGAC.

Turning to this clone: The read is 3 residues too short to cover the CDR3 end, so that end is filled in from the germline J gene. The chain links TRBV5-4 to TRBJ1-2, with D tentatively TRBD1 (6 bases). The germline gives CDR1 SGHNT, CDR2 YYREEE (reference sequence). The CDR3 is 13 residues long. CDR3 DNA, as far as it was read: TGTGCCACCATGGGAGGGGGAACGGTCGGC. Protein sequence: CATMGGGTVG. The whole CDR3 reads CATMGGGTVGYTF. Filled out from reference TRBV5-4 and TRBJ1-2, the complete variable domain reads ETGVTQSPTHLIKTRGQQVTLRCSSQSGHNTVSWYQQALGQGPQFIFQYYREEENGRGNFPPRFSGLQFPNYSSELNVNALELDDSALYLCATMGGGTVGYTFGSGTRLTVV.

A remark on this clone: The sequenced fragment ends 3 residues before the CDR3 boundary, so the rest is inferred from the germline J gene. The rearrangement links TRBV7-3 to TRBJ2-3, with TRBD2 matching over 9 bases. V shed 1 base, J shed 5 bases, and the junction held 4 bases outside the gene matches. CDR3 length: 15 amino acids. Germline CDR1 is SGHTA and CDR2 is FQGTGA. The part of the CDR3 DNA that was read is TGTGCCAGCAGCTTAAGGCGGGGGGGCATAGATACG. Its protein product is CASSLRRGGIDT. Given in full, the CDR3 is CASSLRRGGIDTQYF.

Incomplete CDR3 DNA: TGTGCCAGCAGCTTAAAGGGCGAGTCTAATGAAAAA. Its protein is CASSLKGESNEK. The entire CDR3 reads CASSLKGESNEKLFF. The chain combines TRBV11-2 with TRBJ1-4; D is unclear. Sequencing ends 3 residues short of the CDR3 end; the germline J gene provides the rest. The V gene's germline CDR1 is SGHAT and CDR2 FQNNGV. This CDR3 contains 15 residues. Trimming removed 2 bases at V and 3 bases at J, with 10 bases between.

On this clone: The read terminates 3 residues ahead of where the CDR3 ends, so the germline J gene completes it. V gene TRBV18 combines with J gene TRBJ1-2; D possibly corresponds to TRBD1 (6 bases). The CDR3 covers 14 residues. The germline V gene has CDR1 KGHSH and CDR2 LQKENI. V lost 4 bases and J lost 2, with 11 bases in between. The CDR3 reads CASSQQGSNYGYTF. Incomplete CDR3 DNA: TGTGCCAGCTCACAACAGGGTTCGAACTATGGC.

Worth noting for this clone: With the read ending 3 residues before the CDR3 end, the germline J gene is used to fill in that end. J is TRBJ2-3 and V is TRBV14, with D hard to call. This CDR3 comprises 15 residues. Per germline, CDR1 SGHDN and CDR2 FVKESK. The V end lost 6 bases, the J end lost 2 bases, and 15 bases lay between the germline ends. The CDR3 protein is CASSRALSDTDTQYF. The CDR3 bases that were read are TGTGCCAGCAGTCGAGCGCTCTCCGACACAGATACG.

As concerns this clone: The read ends 3 residues shy of where the CDR3 ends; the end is completed using the germline J gene. This chain links TRBV29-1 with TRBJ1-1; D is undetermined. From germline, CDR1 is SQVTM and CDR2 ANQGSEA. Trimming stripped 5 bases from V and 0 bases from J, with 10 bases between. CDR3 size: 13 residues. The CDR3 region is CSVYGEMNTEAFF. The CDR3 DNA, read in part, is TGCAGCGTTTACGGGGAAATGAACACTGAA.

Concerning this clone itself: One end of the junction does not line up with germline, which may come from a read error. The observed sequence ends 3 residues before the CDR3 terminus, with the missing tail filled in from the germline J gene. The chain combines TRBV7-9 with TRBJ2-7; D remains unclear. Germline V CDR1 and CDR2: SEHNR, FQNEAQ (reference sequence). The CDR3 runs 12 residues. The CDR3 DNA, read in part, is TGTTCCAGCAGCACCGCAGCCTACGAG. Its protein is CSSSTAAYE. The entire CDR3 is CSSSTAAYEQYF.